A selection of T cell receptor beta chains follows, all from one sample in a study of neurological immune-mediated disorders. Each CDR3 protein is one row after TCRdb ran MiXCR on the 5' RACE reads. The table records about 33,000 distinct CDR3 sequences, approximately 1.5% of them present only once. The sequencing input was PBMCs. These receptors all come from a woman between 25 and 40 years old with multiple sclerosis. The conserved cysteine and the conserved F or W are not part of the CDR3 here. The order of the fields is D gene, J gene, V gene, CDR3 protein. D genes are given only for firm matches.

d_gene: TRBD1
j_gene: TRBJ2-1
v_gene: TRBV5-4
CDR3aa: ASGAGTATYNEQF

d_gene: NA
j_gene: TRBJ2-5
v_gene: TRBV4-1
CDR3aa: ASRGPGVETQY

d_gene: TRBD1
j_gene: TRBJ1-2
v_gene: TRBV7-6
CDR3aa: ASSPRQGSGYT

d_gene: NA
j_gene: TRBJ2-2
v_gene: TRBV7-8
CDR3aa: ASSRSWVSGELF

d_gene: NA
j_gene: TRBJ1-1
v_gene: TRBV27
CDR3aa: ASSPGTEAF

d_gene: NA
j_gene: TRBJ1-2
v_gene: TRBV20-1
CDR3aa: SARTANYGYT

d_gene: NA
j_gene: TRBJ1-5
v_gene: TRBV6-2/TRBV6-3
CDR3aa: ASGRTGNQPQH

d_gene: NA
j_gene: TRBJ2-3
v_gene: TRBV24-1
CDR3aa: ATSPTGGADTQY

d_gene: NA
j_gene: TRBJ2-3
v_gene: TRBV7-2
CDR3aa: ASSLRHSDTQY

d_gene: TRBD1
j_gene: TRBJ2-7
v_gene: TRBV7-2
CDR3aa: ASRRGQGYYEQY

d_gene: NA
j_gene: TRBJ2-5
v_gene: TRBV29-1
CDR3aa: SIHRSLQETQY

d_gene: NA
j_gene: TRBJ2-1
v_gene: TRBV5-5
CDR3aa: ATTRTYNEQF

d_gene: NA
j_gene: TRBJ2-4
v_gene: TRBV4-1
CDR3aa: ASALTGSPKY

d_gene: NA
j_gene: TRBJ1-2
v_gene: TRBV7-2
CDR3aa: ASSLAIEYGYT

d_gene: NA
j_gene: TRBJ2-5
v_gene: TRBV7-2
CDR3aa: ASSMRLEETQY

d_gene: TRBD2
j_gene: TRBJ2-1
v_gene: TRBV5-1
CDR3aa: ASRVPGGGEQF

d_gene: TRBD2
j_gene: TRBJ2-7
v_gene: TRBV14
CDR3aa: ASSRRGAYEQY

d_gene: NA
j_gene: TRBJ2-3
v_gene: TRBV6-6
CDR3aa: ASSKTGDTQY

d_gene: NA
j_gene: TRBJ1-6
v_gene: TRBV3-1
CDR3aa: ASSQGLGLSLH

d_gene: NA
j_gene: TRBJ2-3
v_gene: TRBV20-1
CDR3aa: SATDLSASTDTQY

d_gene: NA
j_gene: TRBJ2-5
v_gene: TRBV7-2
CDR3aa: ASSLKGGRQETQY

d_gene: NA
j_gene: TRBJ1-6
v_gene: TRBV7-6
CDR3aa: ASSQGSRAGSYNSPLH

d_gene: NA
j_gene: TRBJ2-4
v_gene: TRBV11-2
CDR3aa: ASSSGQGTAKNIQY

d_gene: TRBD1
j_gene: TRBJ1-2
v_gene: TRBV15
CDR3aa: ATSRDPGGDYGYT

d_gene: NA
j_gene: TRBJ1-1
v_gene: TRBV20-1
CDR3aa: SARNSLNTEAF

d_gene: TRBD1
j_gene: TRBJ1-1
v_gene: TRBV29-1
CDR3aa: SVVDRGTEAF

d_gene: NA
j_gene: TRBJ2-1
v_gene: TRBV11-2
CDR3aa: ASSLDWDWPNEQF

d_gene: NA
j_gene: TRBJ1-3
v_gene: TRBV18
CDR3aa: ASSPLRGGSGNTIY

d_gene: TRBD1
j_gene: TRBJ2-7
v_gene: TRBV29-1
CDR3aa: SVVARDRPLYEQY

d_gene: NA
j_gene: TRBJ1-1
v_gene: TRBV7-9
CDR3aa: ASSWDTLGTEAF

d_gene: NA
j_gene: TRBJ2-7
v_gene: TRBV27
CDR3aa: ASSTGSYEQY

d_gene: NA
j_gene: TRBJ2-7
v_gene: TRBV12-3/TRBV12-4
CDR3aa: ASSLSRDYEQY

d_gene: NA
j_gene: TRBJ2-1
v_gene: TRBV5-1
CDR3aa: ASSLELNEQF

d_gene: TRBD2
j_gene: TRBJ2-5
v_gene: TRBV20-1
CDR3aa: SARVGGGQETQY

d_gene: TRBD2
j_gene: TRBJ2-3
v_gene: TRBV12-3/TRBV12-4
CDR3aa: ASLIAGGFPDTQY

d_gene: NA
j_gene: TRBJ2-7
v_gene: TRBV4-2
CDR3aa: ASSQPGTREDEQY

d_gene: NA
j_gene: TRBJ2-7
v_gene: TRBV10-3
CDR3aa: AISEEGSYEQY